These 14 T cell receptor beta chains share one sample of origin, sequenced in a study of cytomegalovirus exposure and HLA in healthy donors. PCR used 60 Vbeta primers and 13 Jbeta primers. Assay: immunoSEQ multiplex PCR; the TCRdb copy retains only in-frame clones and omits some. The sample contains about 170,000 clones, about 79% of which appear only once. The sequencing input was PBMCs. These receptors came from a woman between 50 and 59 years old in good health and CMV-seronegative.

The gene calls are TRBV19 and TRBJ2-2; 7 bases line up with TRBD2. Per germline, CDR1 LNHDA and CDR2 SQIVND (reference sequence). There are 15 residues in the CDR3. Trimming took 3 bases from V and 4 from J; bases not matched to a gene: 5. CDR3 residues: CASSMGGRATGELFF. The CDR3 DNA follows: TGTGCCAGTAGTATGGGAGGGAGGGCCACCGGGGAGCTGTTTTTT. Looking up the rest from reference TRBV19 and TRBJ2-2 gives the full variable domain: DGGITQSPKYLFRKEGQNVTLSCEQNLNHDAMYWYRQDPGQGLRLIYYSQIVNDFQKGDIAEGYSVSREKKESFPLTVTSAQKNPTAFYLCASSMGGRATGELFFGEGSRLTVL.

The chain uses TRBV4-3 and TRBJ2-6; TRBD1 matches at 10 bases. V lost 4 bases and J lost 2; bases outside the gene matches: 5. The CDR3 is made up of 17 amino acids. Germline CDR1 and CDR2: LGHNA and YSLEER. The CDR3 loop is CASSRGQGGAGANVLTF. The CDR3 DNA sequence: TGCGCCAGCAGCCGTGGACAGGGGGGTGCTGGGGCCAACGTCCTGACTTTC.

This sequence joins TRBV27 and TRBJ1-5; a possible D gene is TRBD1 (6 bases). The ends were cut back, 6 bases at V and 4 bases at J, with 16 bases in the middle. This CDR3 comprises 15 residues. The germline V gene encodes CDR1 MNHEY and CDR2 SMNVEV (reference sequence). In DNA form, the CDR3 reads TGTGCCAGCAGATCCGCCGGGACACTAAATCAGCCCCAGCATTTT. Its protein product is CASRSAGTLNQPQHF.

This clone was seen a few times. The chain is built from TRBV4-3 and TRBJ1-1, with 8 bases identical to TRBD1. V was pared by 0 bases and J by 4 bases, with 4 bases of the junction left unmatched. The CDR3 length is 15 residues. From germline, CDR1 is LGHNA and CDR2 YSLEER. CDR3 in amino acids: CASSQDLQGGTEAFF. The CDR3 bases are TGCGCCAGCAGCCAAGATCTACAGGGGGGCACTGAAGCTTTCTTT.

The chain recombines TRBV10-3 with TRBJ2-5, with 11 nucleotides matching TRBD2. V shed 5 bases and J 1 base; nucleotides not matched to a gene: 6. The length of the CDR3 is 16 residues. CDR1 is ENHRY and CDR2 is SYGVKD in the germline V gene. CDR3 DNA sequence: TGTGCCATCAGTCCGGGACTAGCGGACTCCCAAGAGACCCAGTACTTC. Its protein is CAISPGLADSQETQYF.

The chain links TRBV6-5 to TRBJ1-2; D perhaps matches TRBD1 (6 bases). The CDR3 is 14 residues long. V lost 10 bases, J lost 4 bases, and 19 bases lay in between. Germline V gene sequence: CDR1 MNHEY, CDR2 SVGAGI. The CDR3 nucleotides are TGTGCCACCCAACCCACAGGGACCTTCTATGGCTACACCTTC. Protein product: CATQPTGTFYGYTF.

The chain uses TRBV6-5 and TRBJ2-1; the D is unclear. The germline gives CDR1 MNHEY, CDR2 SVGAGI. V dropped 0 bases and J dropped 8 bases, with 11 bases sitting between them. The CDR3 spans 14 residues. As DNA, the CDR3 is TGTGCCAGCAGTTACTCGACCAGGTACCATGAGCAGTTCTTC. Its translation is CASSYSTRYHEQFF.

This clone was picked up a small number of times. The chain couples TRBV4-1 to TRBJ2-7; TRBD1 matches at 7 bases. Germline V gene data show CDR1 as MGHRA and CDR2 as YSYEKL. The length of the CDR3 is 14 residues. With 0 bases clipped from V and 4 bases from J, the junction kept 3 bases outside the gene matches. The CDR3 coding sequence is TGCGCCAGCAGCCAAGATACAGGGGCGTACGAGCAGTACTTC. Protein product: CASSQDTGAYEQYF.

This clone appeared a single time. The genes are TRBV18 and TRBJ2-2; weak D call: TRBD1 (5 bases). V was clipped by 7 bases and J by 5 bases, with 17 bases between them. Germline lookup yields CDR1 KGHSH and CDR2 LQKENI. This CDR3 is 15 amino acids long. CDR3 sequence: CASFTVGHGTGELFF. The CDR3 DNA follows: TGTGCCAGCTTCACCGTAGGACACGGGACCGGGGAGCTGTTTTTT.

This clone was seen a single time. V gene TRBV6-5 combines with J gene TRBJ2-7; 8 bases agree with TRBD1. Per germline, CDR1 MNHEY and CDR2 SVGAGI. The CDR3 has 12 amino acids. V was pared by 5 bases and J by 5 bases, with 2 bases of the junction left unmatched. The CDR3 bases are TGTGCCAGCAGTCGACAGGGGAACGAGCAGTACTTC. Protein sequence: CASSRQGNEQYF.

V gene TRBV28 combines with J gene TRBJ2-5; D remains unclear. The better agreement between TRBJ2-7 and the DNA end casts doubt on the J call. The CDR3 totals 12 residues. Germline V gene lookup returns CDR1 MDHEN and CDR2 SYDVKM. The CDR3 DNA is TGTGCCAGCAGCCGGACCTGGGGCGAGCAGTACTTC. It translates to CASSRTWGEQYF.

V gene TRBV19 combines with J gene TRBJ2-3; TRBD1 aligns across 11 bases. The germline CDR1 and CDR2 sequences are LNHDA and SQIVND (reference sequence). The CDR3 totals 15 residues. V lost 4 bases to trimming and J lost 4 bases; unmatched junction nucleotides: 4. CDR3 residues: CASSTPGQGADTQYF. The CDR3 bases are TGTGCCAGTAGTACCCCGGGACAGGGGGCAGATACGCAGTATTTT. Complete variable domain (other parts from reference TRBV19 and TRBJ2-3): DGGITQSPKYLFRKEGQNVTLSCEQNLNHDAMYWYRQDPGQGLRLIYYSQIVNDFQKGDIAEGYSVSREKKESFPLTVTSAQKNPTAFYLCASSTPGQGADTQYFGPGTRLTVL.

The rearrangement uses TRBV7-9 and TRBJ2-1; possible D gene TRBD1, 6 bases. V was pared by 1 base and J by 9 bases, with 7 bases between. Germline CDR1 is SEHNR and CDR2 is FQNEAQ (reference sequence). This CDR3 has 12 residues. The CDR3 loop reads CASSLDRAEQFF. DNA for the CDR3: TGTGCCAGCAGCTTAGACAGGGCTGAGCAGTTCTTC. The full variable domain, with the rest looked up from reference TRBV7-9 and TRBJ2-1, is DTGVSQNPRHKITKRGQNVTFRCDPISEHNRLYWYRQTLGQGPEFLTYFQNEAQLEKSRLLSDRFSAERPKGSFSTLEIQRTEQGDSAMYLCASSLDRAEQFFGPGTRLTVL.

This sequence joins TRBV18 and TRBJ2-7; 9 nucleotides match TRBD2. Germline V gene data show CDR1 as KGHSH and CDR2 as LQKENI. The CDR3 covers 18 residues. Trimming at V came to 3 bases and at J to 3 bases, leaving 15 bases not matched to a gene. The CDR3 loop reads CASSPLPSGTITDYEQYF. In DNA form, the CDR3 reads TGTGCCAGCTCACCTCTACCTAGCGGGACCATCACTGACTACGAGCAGTACTTC.